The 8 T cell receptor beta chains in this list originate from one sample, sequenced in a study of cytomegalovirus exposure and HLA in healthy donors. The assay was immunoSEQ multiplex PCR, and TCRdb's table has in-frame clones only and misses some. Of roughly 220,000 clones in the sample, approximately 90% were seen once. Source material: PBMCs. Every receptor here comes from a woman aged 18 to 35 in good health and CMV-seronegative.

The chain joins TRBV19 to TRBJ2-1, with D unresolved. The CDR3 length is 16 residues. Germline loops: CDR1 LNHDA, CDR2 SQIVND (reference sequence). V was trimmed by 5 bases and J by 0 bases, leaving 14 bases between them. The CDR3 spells CASSLLEASSYNEQFF. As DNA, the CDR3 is TGTGCCAGTAGTTTATTAGAGGCAAGCTCCTACAATGAGCAGTTCTTC.

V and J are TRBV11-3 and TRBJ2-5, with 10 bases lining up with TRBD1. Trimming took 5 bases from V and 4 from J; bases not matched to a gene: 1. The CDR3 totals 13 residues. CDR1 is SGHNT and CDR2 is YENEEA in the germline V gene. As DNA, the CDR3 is TGTGCCAGCAGCAGGGACAGGGGAGAGACCCAGTACTTC. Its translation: CASSRDRGETQYF.

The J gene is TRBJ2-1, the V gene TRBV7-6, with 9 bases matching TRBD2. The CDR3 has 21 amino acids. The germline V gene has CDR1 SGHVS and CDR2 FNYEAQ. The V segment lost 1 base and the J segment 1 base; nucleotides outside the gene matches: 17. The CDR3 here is CASSLVAPRASGVISYNEQFF. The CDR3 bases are TGTGCCAGCAGCTTAGTGGCCCCGAGGGCTAGCGGGGTCATATCCTACAATGAGCAGTTCTTC.

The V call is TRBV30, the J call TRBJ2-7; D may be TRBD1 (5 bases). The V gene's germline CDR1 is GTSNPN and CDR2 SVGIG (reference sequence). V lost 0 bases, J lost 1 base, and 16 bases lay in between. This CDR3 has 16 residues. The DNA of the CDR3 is TGTGCCTGGAGTGTACCTACAGGAAGGGGTTCCTACGAGCAGTACTTC. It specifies CAWSVPTGRGSYEQYF.

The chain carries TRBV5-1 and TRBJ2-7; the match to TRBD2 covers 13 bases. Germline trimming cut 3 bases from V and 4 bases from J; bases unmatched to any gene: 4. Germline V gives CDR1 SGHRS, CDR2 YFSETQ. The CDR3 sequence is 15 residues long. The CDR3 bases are TGCGCCAGCAGCTCCCGGACTAGCGGGAGTTACGAGCAGTACTTC. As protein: CASSSRTSGSYEQYF.

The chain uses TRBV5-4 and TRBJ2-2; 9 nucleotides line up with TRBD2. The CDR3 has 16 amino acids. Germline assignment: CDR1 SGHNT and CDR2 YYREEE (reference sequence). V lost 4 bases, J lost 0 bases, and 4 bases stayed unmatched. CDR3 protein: CASSEGLATNTGELFF. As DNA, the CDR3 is TGTGCCAGCAGCGAGGGACTAGCCACGAACACCGGGGAGCTGTTTTTT.

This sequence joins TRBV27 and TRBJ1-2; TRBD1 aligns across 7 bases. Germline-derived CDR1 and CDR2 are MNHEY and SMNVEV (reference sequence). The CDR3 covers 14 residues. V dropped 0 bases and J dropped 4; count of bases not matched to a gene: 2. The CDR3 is CASSLSTGPYGYTF. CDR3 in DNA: TGTGCCAGCAGTTTATCGACAGGGCCCTATGGCTACACCTTC.

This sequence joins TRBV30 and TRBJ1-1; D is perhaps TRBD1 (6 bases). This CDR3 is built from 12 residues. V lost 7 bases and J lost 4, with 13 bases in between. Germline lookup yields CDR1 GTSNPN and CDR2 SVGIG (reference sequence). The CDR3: CALGPRGTEAFF. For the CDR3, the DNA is TGTGCCTTGGGGCCCAGGGGCACTGAAGCTTTCTTT.